The clone carrying this TCR beta chain showed up many times. This CDR3 is 16 amino acids long. With V trimmed by 1 base and J by 5 bases, 9 bases remained unmatched. The germline V gene has CDR1 LGHNA and CDR2 YSLEER. TCRdb recomputed calls from the RT-PCR reads with MiXCR, one row per CDR3 protein. The top ten hold roughly 3.9% of the sample, which has 650,000 to 800,000 distinct CDR3 sequences, approximately 15% seen once. The rearrangement joins TRBV4-3 to TRBJ2-5; 8 bases agree with TRBD1. The material sequenced was memory CD4+ T cells from blood. The TCR originated in a female donor in good health, serving as a healthy control. In nucleotides, the CDR3 is TGCGCCAGCAGCCAAGGCAGGGGGCGTATGGTGGAGACCCAGTACTTC. Its protein is CASSQGRGRMVETQYF.